The present entry profiles one TCR beta chain with its context. As yet, its antigen is unknown. The entry originates in a study of T cell responses to AZD1222 COVID-19 vaccine. Points from the study as a whole: With two AZD1222 doses given, Spike-specific TCR breadth and depth both rose. The study found vaccine-associated CD4 TCRs spanning spike, dominant at 160-218 and 743-854. The donors showed a predominance of white British ancestry and of females, with possible underestimation of clonal diversity.

TCRdb keeps only in-frame clones here, not all; method: immunoSEQ multiplex PCR. The table includes under 150,000 clones, around nine tenths detected once. This CDR3 spans 15 amino acids. V lost 1 base to trimming and J lost 2 bases, with 11 bases between them. Germline V lookup: CDR1 SGDLS, CDR2 YYNGEE. The receptor's source is an adult in good health. Material: peripheral blood, obtained on day 0 of AZD1222 vaccination. The chain uses TRBV9 and TRBJ2-3; TRBD2 might be the D (6 bases). CDR3 region: CASSVRRGATDTQYF. CDR3 coding DNA: TGTGCCAGCAGCGTAAGGCGGGGAGCCACAGATACGCAGTATTTT.